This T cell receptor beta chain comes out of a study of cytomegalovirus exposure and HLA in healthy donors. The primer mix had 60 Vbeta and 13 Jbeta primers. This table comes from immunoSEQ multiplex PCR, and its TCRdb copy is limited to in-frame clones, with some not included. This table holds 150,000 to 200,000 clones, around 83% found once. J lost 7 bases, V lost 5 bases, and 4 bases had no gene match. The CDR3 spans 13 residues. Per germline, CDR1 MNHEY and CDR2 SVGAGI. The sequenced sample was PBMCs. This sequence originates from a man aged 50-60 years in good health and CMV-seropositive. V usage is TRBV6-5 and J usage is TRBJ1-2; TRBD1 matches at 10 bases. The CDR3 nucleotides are TGTGCCAGCAGTACACGGGACAGGGGTGGCTACACCTTC. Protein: CASSTRDRGGYTF.